This T cell receptor (beta chain) was found in a study of blood T cell repertoires in COVID-19. Study information: Sources were T cells, B-cell-depleted T cells, or PBMCs; the material itself was cDNA or gDNA.

Some clones are missing from TCRdb's copy, which holds only in-frame ones; the method was immunoSEQ multiplex PCR. The sample lists under 250,000 clones, approximately 83% occurring once. The CDR3 extends over 14 amino acids. Per the germline V gene, CDR1 is SGHVS and CDR2 is FQNEAQ. V lost 5 bases, J lost 6 bases, and 14 bases lay in between. Sequencing was performed on peripheral blood. This TCR was recovered from a man over 45 with active or convalescent COVID-19. The genes are TRBV7-8 and TRBJ1-3; possible D gene TRBD1, 6 bases. CDR3 residues: CASSPNRVENTIYF. CDR3 bases: TGTGCCAGCAGCCCCAACAGGGTAGAAAACACCATATATTTT.